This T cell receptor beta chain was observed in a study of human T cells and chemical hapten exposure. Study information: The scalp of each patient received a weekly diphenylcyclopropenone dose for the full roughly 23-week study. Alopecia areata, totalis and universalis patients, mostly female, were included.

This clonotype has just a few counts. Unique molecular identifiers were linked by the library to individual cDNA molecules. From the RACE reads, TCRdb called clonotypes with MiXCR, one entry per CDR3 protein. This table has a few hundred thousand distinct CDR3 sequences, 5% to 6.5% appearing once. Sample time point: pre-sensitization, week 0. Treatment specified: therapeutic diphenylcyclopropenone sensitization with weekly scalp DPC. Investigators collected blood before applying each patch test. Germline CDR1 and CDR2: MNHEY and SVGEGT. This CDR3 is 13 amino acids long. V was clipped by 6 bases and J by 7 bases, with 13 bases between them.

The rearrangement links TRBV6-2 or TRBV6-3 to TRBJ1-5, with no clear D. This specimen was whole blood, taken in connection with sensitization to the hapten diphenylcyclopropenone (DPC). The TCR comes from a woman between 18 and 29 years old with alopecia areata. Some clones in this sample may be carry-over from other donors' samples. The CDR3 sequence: CASRNGIGQPQHF. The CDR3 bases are TGTGCCAGCAGAAATGGGATCGGGCAGCCCCAGCATTTT.